The entry below describes one TCR beta chain. Its antigen is unknown. Per-nucleotide qualities are absent, and no much larger clonotype sits a single base away. Genomic DNA was extracted with the Qiagen DNeasy kit from unsorted PBMCs and from negatively selected CD4+ and CD8+ fractions. TCR beta CDR3 regions were amplified by immunoSEQ multiplex PCR using primers annealing to V and J segments. Amplification bias was minimized using a synthetic immune receptor repertoire, and residual bias was removed computationally after sequencing. In the paper's pipeline: Custom Python scripts were used to quantify repertoire diversity as the Shannon entropy index. The unsorted, CD4+ and CD8+ repertoires were each analyzed separately, with the exception of combined analyses, where CD4+ and CD8+ sequences were merged in silico. A clone counted as expanded when the clone's frequency after treatment rose at least 2-fold relative to C1D1, and clones undetected at baseline were given a pseudocount of 0.5. Singleton clones were defined as clones with 0 or 1 copy at C1D1, and non-singleton clones were defined as clones with 2 or more copies. Clones expanded in unsorted samples were annotated as CD4+, CD8+ or unknown by matching protein sequences in sorted samples from the same patient. Diversity changes from C1D1 to C4D1 were tested in paired samples using Wilcoxon tests. TCRdb obtained this table from immuneACCESS and retained in-frame rearrangements with V and J assigned. These tables miss some clones; where compared with another copy, unresolved V genes account for less than half of the shortfall, and the remainder is unexplained. The V and J calls and clone size were taken over from that table, and D and trimming were inferred from the DNA. This sample lists some 90,000 clones; about 83% were detected once. The ten largest clones add up to over 15% of the sample.

This sample stems from a study of PD-1 blockade in classical Hodgkin lymphoma (dated by TCRdb to the early 2020s). For the wider study: Nivolumab dosing was 3 mg/kg intravenously every 2 weeks, continuing until either disease progression or unacceptable toxicity. The study used CyTOF and TCR beta sequencing to define a peripheral blood immune signature of response to PD-1 blockade in classical Hodgkin lymphoma. General findings and caveats noted by the study authors: Only a single clinical trial cohort was studied, and what caused the repertoire differences, possibly disease activity or prior therapy, remained undefined. By C4D1, a significant rise was seen in CD4+ TCR diversity but not in CD8+ TCR diversity (p=0.0027 vs p=0.16), and the rise was most apparent among complete responders (p=0.02). Trial patients with a complete response had baseline diversity similar to that of newly diagnosed patients, while partial responders and progressors had significantly lower diversity. Newly diagnosed patients were reported to have lower baseline TCR diversity than healthy donors, and relapsed/refractory patients were reported to have lower baseline TCR diversity still. Diversity was lower in patients who began nivolumab less than 1 year after ASCT, so these patients were left out of later analyses to avoid confounding by immune reconstitution.

The germline V gene (reference sequence) sets CDR1 to SEHNR and CDR2 to FQNEAQ. The V and J ends are trimmed by 5 bases and 3 bases, leaving 14 bases between them. From the cysteine through the phenylalanine, the CDR3 covers 14 amino acids. The only DNA kept is the CDR3, 42 bases in frame from the first base. The time point label, read with the paper, signifies: cycle 4 day 1 (C4D1), after five to seven weeks of nivolumab. Every trial patient had relapsed after autologous stem cell transplantation, and cohorts A, B and C differed in prior brentuximab vedotin exposure. A total of over 50 patients with relapsed/refractory classical Hodgkin lymphoma made up the trial cohort, and each patient's best overall response was complete response, partial response or progressive disease. Single-agent nivolumab was administered to trial patients in the multi-cohort phase II CheckMate 205 trial. An independent review committee assessed best overall response using the 2007 International Working Group response criteria. PBMCs from the trial were collected at three points: immediately before nivolumab initiation (C1D1), and during therapy at cycle 2 day 1 and cycle 4 day 1. Peripheral blood was collected in 8 mL Vacutainer Cell Preparation Tubes, from which PBMCs were isolated by centrifugation and then cryopreserved.

The sequenced sample was peripheral blood mononuclear cells (PBMCs), obtained before the fourth cycle of nivolumab. The source is a human donor with classical Hodgkin lymphoma. The V and J segments used are TRBV7-9 and TRBJ2-7, and TRBD2 may be the D gene, going by 5 matching bases. CDR3 reads: CASSGLGSLYEQYF. The DNA sequence follows: TGTGCCAGCAGCGGTTTGGGGAGTCTCTACGAGCAGTACTTC.